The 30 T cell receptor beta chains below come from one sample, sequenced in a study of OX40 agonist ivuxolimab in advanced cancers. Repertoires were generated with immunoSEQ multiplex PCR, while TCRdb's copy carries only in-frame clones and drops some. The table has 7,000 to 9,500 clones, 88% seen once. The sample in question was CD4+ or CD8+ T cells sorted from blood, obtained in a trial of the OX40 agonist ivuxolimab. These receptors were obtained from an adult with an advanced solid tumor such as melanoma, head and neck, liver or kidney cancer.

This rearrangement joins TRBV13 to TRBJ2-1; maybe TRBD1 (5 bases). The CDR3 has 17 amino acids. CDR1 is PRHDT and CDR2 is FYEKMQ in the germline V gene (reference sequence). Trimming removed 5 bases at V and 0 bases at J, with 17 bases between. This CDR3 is CASSLKQVRSSYNEQFF. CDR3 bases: TGTGCCAGCAGCCTCAAACAGGTCCGATCCTCCTACAATGAGCAGTTCTTC.

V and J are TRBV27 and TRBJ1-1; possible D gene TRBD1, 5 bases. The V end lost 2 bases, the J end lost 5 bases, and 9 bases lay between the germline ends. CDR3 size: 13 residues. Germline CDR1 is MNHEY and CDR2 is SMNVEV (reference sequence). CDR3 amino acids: CASSLIGGTEAFF. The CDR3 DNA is TGTGCCAGCAGTTTAATCGGGGGAACTGAAGCTTTCTTT.

The CDR3 protein is CASSLLTGGLTDTQYF. The CDR3 DNA is TGTGCCAGCAGCTTGCTGACGGGGGGCCTCACAGATACGCAGTATTTT. V usage is TRBV5-5 and J usage is TRBJ2-3; a possible D gene is TRBD2 (7 bases). This CDR3 region has 16 residues. The germline V gene has CDR1 SGHKS and CDR2 YYEKEE (reference sequence). Trimming cost V 1 base and J 2 bases, with 14 bases left between them.

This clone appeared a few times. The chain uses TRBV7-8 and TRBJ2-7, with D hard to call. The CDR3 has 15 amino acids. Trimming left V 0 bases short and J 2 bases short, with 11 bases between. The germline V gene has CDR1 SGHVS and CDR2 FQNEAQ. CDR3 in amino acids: CASSLARFLAYEQYF. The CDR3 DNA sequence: TGTGCCAGCAGCTTAGCGAGGTTTCTTGCCTACGAGCAGTACTTC.

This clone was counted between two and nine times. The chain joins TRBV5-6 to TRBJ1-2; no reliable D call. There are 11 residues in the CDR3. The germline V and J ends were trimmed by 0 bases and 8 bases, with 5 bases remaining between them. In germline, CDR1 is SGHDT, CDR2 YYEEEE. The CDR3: CASSLGAGYTF. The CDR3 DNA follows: TGTGCCAGCAGCTTGGGAGCGGGCTACACCTTC.

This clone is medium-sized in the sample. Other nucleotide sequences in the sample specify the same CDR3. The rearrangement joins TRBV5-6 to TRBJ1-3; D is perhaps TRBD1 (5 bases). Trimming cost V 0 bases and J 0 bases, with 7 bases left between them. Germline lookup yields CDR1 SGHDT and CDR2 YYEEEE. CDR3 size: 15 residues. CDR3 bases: TGTGCCAGCAGCTTGGAAGGGGTCTCTGGAAACACCATATATTTT. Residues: CASSLEGVSGNTIYF. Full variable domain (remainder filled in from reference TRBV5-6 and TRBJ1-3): DAGVTQSPTHLIKTRGQQVTLRCSPKSGHDTVSWYQQALGQGPQFIFQYYEEEERQRGNFPDRFSGHQFPNYSSELNVNALLLGDSALYLCASSLEGVSGNTIYFGEGSWLTVV.

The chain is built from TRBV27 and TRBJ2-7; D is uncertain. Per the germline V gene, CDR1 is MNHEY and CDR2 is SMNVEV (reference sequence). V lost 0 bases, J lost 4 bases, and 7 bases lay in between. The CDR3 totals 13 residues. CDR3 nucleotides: TGTGCCAGCAGTTTATCGTCCGGGTACGAGCAGTACTTC. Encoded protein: CASSLSSGYEQYF.

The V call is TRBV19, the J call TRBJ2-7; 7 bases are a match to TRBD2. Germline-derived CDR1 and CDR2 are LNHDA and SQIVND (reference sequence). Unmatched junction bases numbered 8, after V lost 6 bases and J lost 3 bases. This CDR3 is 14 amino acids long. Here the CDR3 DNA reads TGTGCCAGTAGCCCGGGGGGAGGGGTCTACGAGCAGTACTTC. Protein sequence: CASSPGGGVYEQYF.

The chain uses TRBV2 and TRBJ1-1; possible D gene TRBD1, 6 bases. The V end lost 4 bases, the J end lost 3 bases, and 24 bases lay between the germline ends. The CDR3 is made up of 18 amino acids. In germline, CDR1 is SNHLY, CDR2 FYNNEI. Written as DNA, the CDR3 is TGTGCCAGCAGTGGTCCCGGGGGGAGGGGGAAAGGGGACACTGAAGCTTTCTTT. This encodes CASSGPGGRGKGDTEAFF.

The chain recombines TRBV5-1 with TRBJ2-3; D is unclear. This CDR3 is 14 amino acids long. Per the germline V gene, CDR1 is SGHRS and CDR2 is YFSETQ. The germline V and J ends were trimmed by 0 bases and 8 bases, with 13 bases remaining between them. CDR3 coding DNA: TGCGCCAGCAGCTTGGGGTTGTTAGAAGGTACGCAGTATTTT. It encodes CASSLGLLEGTQYF.

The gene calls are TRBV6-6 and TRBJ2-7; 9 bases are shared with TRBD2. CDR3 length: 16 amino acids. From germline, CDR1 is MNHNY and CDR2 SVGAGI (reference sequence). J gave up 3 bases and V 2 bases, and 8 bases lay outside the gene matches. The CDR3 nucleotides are TGTGCCAGCAGTTACGCGATGCGGGGGGGAAACTACGAGCAGTACTTC. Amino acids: CASSYAMRGGNYEQYF.

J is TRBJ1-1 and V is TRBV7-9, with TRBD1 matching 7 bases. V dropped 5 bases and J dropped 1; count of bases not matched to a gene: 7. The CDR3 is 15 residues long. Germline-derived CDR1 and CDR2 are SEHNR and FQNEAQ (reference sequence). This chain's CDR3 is CASSRGQASNTEAFF. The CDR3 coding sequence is TGTGCCAGCAGCCGCGGACAGGCCTCGAACACTGAAGCTTTCTTT.

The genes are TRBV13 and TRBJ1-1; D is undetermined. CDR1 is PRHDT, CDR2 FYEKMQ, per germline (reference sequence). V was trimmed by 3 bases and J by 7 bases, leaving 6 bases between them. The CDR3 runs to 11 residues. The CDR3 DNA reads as TGTGCCAGCAGCTTCGCGCGTGAAGCTTTCTTT. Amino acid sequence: CASSFAREAFF.

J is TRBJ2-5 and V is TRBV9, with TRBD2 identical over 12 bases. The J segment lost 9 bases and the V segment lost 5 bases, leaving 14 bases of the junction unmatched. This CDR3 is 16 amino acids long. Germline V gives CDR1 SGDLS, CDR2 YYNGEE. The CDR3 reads CASSGLAGGPGMAQYF. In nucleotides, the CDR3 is TGTGCCAGCAGTGGGCTAGCGGGGGGGCCGGGTATGGCCCAGTACTTC.

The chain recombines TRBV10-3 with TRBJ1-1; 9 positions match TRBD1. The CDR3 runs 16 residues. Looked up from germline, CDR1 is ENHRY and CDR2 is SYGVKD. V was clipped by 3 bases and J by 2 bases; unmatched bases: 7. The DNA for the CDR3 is TGTGCCATCAGTGATCCCCCGGGACAGGGAAACACTGAAGCTTTCTTT. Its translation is CAISDPPGQGNTEAFF.

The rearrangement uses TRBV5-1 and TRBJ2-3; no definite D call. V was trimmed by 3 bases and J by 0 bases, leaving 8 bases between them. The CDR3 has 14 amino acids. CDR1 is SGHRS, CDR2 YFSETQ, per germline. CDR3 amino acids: CASSYARSTDTQYF. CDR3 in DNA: TGCGCCAGCAGCTACGCCCGGAGCACAGATACGCAGTATTTT.

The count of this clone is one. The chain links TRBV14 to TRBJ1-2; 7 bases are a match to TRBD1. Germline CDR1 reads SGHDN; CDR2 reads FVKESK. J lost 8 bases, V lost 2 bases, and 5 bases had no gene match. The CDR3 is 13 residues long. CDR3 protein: CASSQTTGAGYTF. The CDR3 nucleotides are TGTGCCAGCAGCCAAACAACAGGGGCCGGCTACACCTTC.

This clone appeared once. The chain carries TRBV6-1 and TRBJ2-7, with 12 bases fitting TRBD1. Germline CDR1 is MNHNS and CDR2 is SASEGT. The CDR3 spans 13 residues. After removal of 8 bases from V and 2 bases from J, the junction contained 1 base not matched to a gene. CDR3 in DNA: TGTGCCAGCGGGACAGGGGGCCCCTACGAGCAGTACTTC. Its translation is CASGTGGPYEQYF.

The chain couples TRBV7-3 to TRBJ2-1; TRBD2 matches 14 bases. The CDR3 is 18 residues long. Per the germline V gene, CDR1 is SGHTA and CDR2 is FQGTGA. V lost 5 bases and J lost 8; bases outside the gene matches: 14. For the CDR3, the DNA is TGTGCCAGCAGCCCGACCGGGACTAGCGGGGGCGGTGGGTATGAGCAGTTCTTC. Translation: CASSPTGTSGGGGYEQFF.

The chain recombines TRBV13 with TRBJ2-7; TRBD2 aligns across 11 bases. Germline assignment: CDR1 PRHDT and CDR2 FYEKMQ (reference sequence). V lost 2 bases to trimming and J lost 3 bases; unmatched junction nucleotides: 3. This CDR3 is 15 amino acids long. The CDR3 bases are TGTGCCAGCAGCTTAATGCTAGCGGGGGGCTACGAGCAGTACTTC. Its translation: CASSLMLAGGYEQYF.

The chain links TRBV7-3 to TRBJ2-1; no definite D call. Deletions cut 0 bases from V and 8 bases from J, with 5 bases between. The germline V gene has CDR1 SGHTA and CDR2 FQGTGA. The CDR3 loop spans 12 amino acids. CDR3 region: CASSLTPYEQFF. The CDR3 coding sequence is TGTGCCAGCAGCTTAACTCCCTATGAGCAGTTCTTC.

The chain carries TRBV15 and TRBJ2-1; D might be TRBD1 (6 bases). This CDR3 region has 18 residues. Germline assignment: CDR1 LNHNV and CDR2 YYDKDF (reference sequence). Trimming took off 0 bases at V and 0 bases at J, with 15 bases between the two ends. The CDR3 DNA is TGTGCCACCAGCAGAGATAGAGGCAGGGGAAGCTCCTACAATGAGCAGTTCTTC. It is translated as CATSRDRGRGSSYNEQFF.

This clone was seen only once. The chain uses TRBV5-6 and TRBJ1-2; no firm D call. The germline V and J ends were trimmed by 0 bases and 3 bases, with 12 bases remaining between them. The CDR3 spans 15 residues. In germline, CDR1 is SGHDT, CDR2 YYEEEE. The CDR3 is CASSLVGVLDYGYTF. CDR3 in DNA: TGTGCCAGCAGCTTGGTCGGGGTATTGGACTATGGCTACACCTTC.

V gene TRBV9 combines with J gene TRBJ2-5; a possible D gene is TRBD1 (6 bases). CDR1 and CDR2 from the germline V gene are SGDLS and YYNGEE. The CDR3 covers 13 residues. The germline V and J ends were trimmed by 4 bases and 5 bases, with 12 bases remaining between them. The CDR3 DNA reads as TGTGCCAGCAGCCCAGGGGCGCTGGAGACCCAGTACTTC. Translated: CASSPGALETQYF.

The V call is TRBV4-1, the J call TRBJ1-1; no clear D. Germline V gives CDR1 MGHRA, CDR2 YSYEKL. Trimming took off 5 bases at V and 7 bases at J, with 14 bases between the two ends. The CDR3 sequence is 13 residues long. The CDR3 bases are TGCGCCAGCAGCGCTGGGTGGACGGGTGAAGCTTTCTTT. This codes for CASSAGWTGEAFF.

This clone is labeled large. The CDR3: CASRDRNTEAFF. CDR3 nucleotides: TGTGCCAGTAGGGACAGGAACACTGAAGCTTTCTTT. The chain joins TRBV28 to TRBJ1-1; 7 bases fit TRBD1. Germline CDR1 is MDHEN and CDR2 is SYDVKM. V gave up 9 bases and J gave up 1 base; unmatched junction bases: 2. CDR3 size: 12 residues.

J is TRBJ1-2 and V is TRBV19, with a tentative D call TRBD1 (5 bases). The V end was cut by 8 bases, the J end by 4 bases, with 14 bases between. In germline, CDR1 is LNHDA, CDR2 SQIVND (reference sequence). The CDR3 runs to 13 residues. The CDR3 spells CASHAGPIYGYTF. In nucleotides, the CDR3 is TGTGCCAGTCATGCAGGGCCGATCTATGGCTACACCTTC.

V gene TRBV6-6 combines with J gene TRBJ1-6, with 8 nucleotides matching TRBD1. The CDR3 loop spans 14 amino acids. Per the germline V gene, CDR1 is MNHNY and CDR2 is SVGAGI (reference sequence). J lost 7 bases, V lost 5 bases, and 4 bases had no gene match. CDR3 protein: CASSDRGGNSPLHF. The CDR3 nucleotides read TGTGCCAGCAGTGACAGGGGTGGGAATTCACCCCTCCACTTT.

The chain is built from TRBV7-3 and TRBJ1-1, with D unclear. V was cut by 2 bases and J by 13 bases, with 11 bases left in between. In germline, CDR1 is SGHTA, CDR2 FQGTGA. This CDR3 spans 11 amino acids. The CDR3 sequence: CASSLGGPVFF. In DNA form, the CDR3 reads TGTGCCAGCAGCTTAGGCGGACCCGTTTTCTTT. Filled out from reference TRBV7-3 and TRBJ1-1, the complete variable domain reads GAGVSQTPSNKVTEKGKYVELRCDPISGHTALYWYRQSLGQGPEFLIYFQGTGAADDSGLPNDRFFAVRPEGSVSTLKIQRTERGDSAVYLCASSLGGPVFFGQGTRLTVV.

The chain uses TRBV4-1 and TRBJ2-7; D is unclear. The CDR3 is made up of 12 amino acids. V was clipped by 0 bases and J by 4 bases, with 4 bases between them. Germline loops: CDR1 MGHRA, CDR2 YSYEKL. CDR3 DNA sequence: TGCGCCAGCAGCCAAGATTTGTACGAGCAGTACTTC. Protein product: CASSQDLYEQYF.